These 32 T cell receptor beta chains were all obtained from the same sample, sequenced in a study of cytomegalovirus exposure and HLA in healthy donors. Researchers ran the PCR with 60 Vbeta and 13 Jbeta primers. Produced via immunoSEQ multiplex PCR; TCRdb's table is partial and in-frame only. This table has fewer than 150,000 clones, less than 85% appearing once. The sequencing sample was made of PBMCs. These receptors were taken from a middle-aged woman in good health and CMV-seronegative.

The gene calls are TRBV4-1 and TRBJ1-2; 7 positions match TRBD1. The CDR3 spans 19 residues. V lost 4 bases and J lost 2; bases outside the gene matches: 19. Germline V gene data show CDR1 as MGHRA and CDR2 as YSYEKL. The CDR3 DNA sequence: TGCGCCAGCAGCCTTTCCCGTCCGGGACAGCGATCGCGGAACTATGGCTACACCTTC. Its protein product is CASSLSRPGQRSRNYGYTF.

V gene TRBV18 combines with J gene TRBJ2-7, with D tentatively TRBD1 (6 bases). This CDR3 region has 15 residues. Per the germline V gene, CDR1 is KGHSH and CDR2 is LQKENI. Trimming took off 3 bases at V and 6 bases at J, with 18 bases between the two ends. The CDR3 sequence: CASSPSRGSPGEQYF. Here the CDR3 DNA reads TGTGCCAGCTCACCGTCCAGGGGATCGCCGGGCGAGCAGTACTTC. Supplemented by reference TRBV18 and TRBJ2-7, the full variable domain reads NAGVMQNPRHLVRRRGQEARLRCSPMKGHSHVYWYRQLPEEGLKFMVYLQKENIIDESGMPKERFSAEFPKEGPSILRIQQVVRGDSAAYFCASSPSRGSPGEQYFGPGTRLTVT.

The chain joins TRBV25-1 to TRBJ2-3, with 8 bases lining up with TRBD2. Germline assignment: CDR1 MGHDK and CDR2 SYGVNS. V was clipped by 3 bases and J by 6 bases; unmatched bases: 17. The CDR3 length is 18 residues. CDR3 coding DNA: TGTGCCAGCAGTGACCCCTCCGGGGCTAGCGGGCACGAGGATACGCAGTATTTT. Amino acids: CASSDPSGASGHEDTQYF. Full variable domain (missing parts from reference TRBV25-1 and TRBJ2-3): EADIYQTPRYLVIGTGKKITLECSQTMGHDKMYWYQQDPGMELHLIHYSYGVNSTEKGDLSSESTVSRIRTEHFPLTLESARPSHTSQYLCASSDPSGASGHEDTQYFGPGTRLTVL.

CDR3 protein: CASNRDRTDTQYF. The CDR3 DNA is TGCGCCAGCAACAGGGACCGCACAGATACGCAGTATTTT. The chain has TRBV5-1 and TRBJ2-3; possibly TRBD1 for D (6 bases). The length of the CDR3 is 13 residues. Trimming took 6 bases from V and 1 from J, leaving 9 bases between them. Germline V CDR1 and CDR2: SGHRS, YFSETQ.

This rearrangement joins TRBV5-1 to TRBJ1-1; D not resolved. Between the trimmed V and J ends, which lost 6 bases and 0 bases, there was a span of 12 bases. Germline V CDR1 and CDR2: SGHRS, YFSETQ. This CDR3 spans 14 amino acids. The CDR3 bases are TGCGCCAGCATTGATACCGGGGTGAACACTGAAGCTTTCTTT. Protein: CASIDTGVNTEAFF.

This clone showed up just a few times. The J gene is TRBJ2-1, the V gene TRBV5-1; 7 positions agree with TRBD1. Trimming took 0 bases from V and 9 from J; bases not matched to a gene: 6. There are 14 residues in the CDR3. Germline loops: CDR1 SGHRS, CDR2 YFSETQ. For the CDR3, the DNA is TGCGCCAGCAGCTTGGGGACAGGTGCGACTGAGCAGTTCTTC. This translates into CASSLGTGATEQFF.

This clone has a handful of counts. The chain is built from TRBV12-2 and TRBJ2-6; no DNA check was done on the table's D call, TRBD2. TRBV12-2 is reported as a pseudogene. The CDR3 extends over 16 amino acids. CDR3 in DNA: TGTGCAAGTCGTTATACTGATCCCTCTGGGGCCAACGTCCTGACTTTC. It yields the protein CASRYTDPSGANVLTF.

As DNA, the CDR3 is TGTGCCAGCAGCGCGCAGGGACTTCCCAACGAGCAGTACTTC. Its protein is CASSAQGLPNEQYF. The J gene is TRBJ2-7, the V gene TRBV28; D is perhaps TRBD2 (6 bases). The CDR3 consists of 14 residues. Germline CDR1 is MDHEN and CDR2 is SYDVKM. Trimming cost V 6 bases and J 5 bases, with 17 bases left between them.

This chain uses TRBV6-5 with TRBJ1-2; D is ambiguous. Germline V gives CDR1 MNHEY, CDR2 SVGAGI. Trimming left V 0 bases short and J 8 bases short, with 13 bases between. This CDR3 contains 14 residues. CDR3 sequence: CASSYSPGMGGYTF. CDR3 bases: TGTGCCAGCAGTTACTCGCCCGGGATGGGCGGCTACACCTTC.

The rearrangement joins TRBV28 to TRBJ2-7, with 7 bases identical to TRBD2. Germline V CDR1 and CDR2: MDHEN, SYDVKM. CDR3 length equals 15 residues. V shed 5 bases and J 2 bases; nucleotides not matched to a gene: 9. The CDR3: CASSPQGTNTYEQYF. The CDR3 DNA reads as TGTGCCAGCAGTCCGCAAGGGACTAACACCTACGAGCAGTACTTC.

The chain couples TRBV29-1 to TRBJ2-1; maybe TRBD2 (5 bases). This CDR3 region has 12 residues. Germline V gene lookup returns CDR1 SQVTM and CDR2 ANQGSEA. Trimming took 6 bases from V and 7 from J, leaving 13 bases between them. The CDR3 spells CSVGDFGNEQFF. For the CDR3, the DNA is TGCAGCGTCGGGGATTTCGGGAATGAGCAGTTCTTC.

This clone was seen a single time. The chain combines TRBV6-1 with TRBJ2-1; 10 nucleotides align to TRBD2. The CDR3 consists of 16 residues. CDR1 is MNHNS and CDR2 is SASEGT in the germline V gene. V lost 0 bases and J lost 7; bases outside the gene matches: 6. The CDR3 coding sequence is TGTGCCAGCAGTGAAGCGGCACTAGCGGGATCGAATGAGCAGTTCTTC. It codes for CASSEAALAGSNEQFF.

The J gene is TRBJ1-1, the V gene TRBV7-9; 7 positions agree with TRBD1. The germline gives CDR1 SEHNR, CDR2 FQNEAQ (reference sequence). The CDR3 loop spans 12 amino acids. The V segment lost 5 bases and the J segment 7 bases; nucleotides outside the gene matches: 4. As DNA, the CDR3 is TGTGCCAGCAGCCCTGGGACAGATGAAGCTTTCTTT. Translating it yields CASSPGTDEAFF.

The V and J genes are TRBV10-3 and TRBJ1-1; weak D call: TRBD1 (6 bases). There are 14 residues in the CDR3. Germline V lookup: CDR1 ENHRY, CDR2 SYGVKD. V was trimmed by 3 bases and J by 6 bases, leaving 14 bases between them. Written as DNA, the CDR3 is TGTGCCATCAGTGAACAACAGGGTAGTCCTGAAGCTTTCTTT. Translated: CAISEQQGSPEAFF.

The gene calls are TRBV5-1 and TRBJ2-3; the match to TRBD2 covers 8 bases. V gave up 2 bases and J gave up 0 bases; unmatched junction bases: 5. The germline CDR1 and CDR2 sequences are SGHRS and YFSETQ. The CDR3 contains 16 residues. In DNA, the CDR3 is TGCGCCAGCAGCTTAACTAGCGGTTTTAGCACAGATACGCAGTATTTT. This sequence encodes CASSLTSGFSTDTQYF.

This clone has only a few counts. The chain has TRBV11-2 and TRBJ2-5, with D hard to call. This CDR3 comprises 14 residues. Germline values: CDR1 SGHAT, CDR2 FQNNGV. V gave up 1 base and J gave up 4 bases, with 10 bases separating them. This CDR3 is CASSLAPGSETQYF. Written as DNA, the CDR3 is TGTGCCAGCAGCTTAGCCCCCGGGTCAGAGACCCAGTACTTC.

The chain joins TRBV12-2 to TRBJ2-7; TRBD1, the table's D call, lacks a check against the DNA. TRBV12-2 is noted as a pseudogene. This CDR3 contains 15 residues. The CDR3 region has the DNA TGTGCAAGTCGCTTCCCTGGACAGGGCTCCTACGAGCAGTACTTC. Protein: CASRFPGQGSYEQYF.

V is TRBV4-3 and J is TRBJ2-3; D gene uncertain. The ends were cut back, 0 bases at V and 4 bases at J, with 5 bases in the middle. The CDR3 contains 13 residues. Germline CDR1 and CDR2: LGHNA and YSLEER. This CDR3 reads CASSQELPDTQYF. The CDR3 DNA reads TGCGCCAGCAGCCAAGAACTCCCAGATACGCAGTATTTT.

The sample holds a few counts of this clone. The chain links TRBV4-2 to TRBJ2-1; 11 bases line up with TRBD2. V dropped 6 bases and J dropped 3; count of bases not matched to a gene: 10. The CDR3 has 17 amino acids. Per germline, CDR1 LGHNA and CDR2 YNFKEQ. CDR3 DNA sequence: TGTGCCAGCAGGCGAGGTGATCTAGCGGGGGGCTACAATGAGCAGTTCTTC. It translates to CASRRGDLAGGYNEQFF.

This clone has a single count. The chain combines TRBV2 with TRBJ2-7; D is possibly TRBD1 (5 bases). Per germline, CDR1 SNHLY and CDR2 FYNNEI. V shed 5 bases and J shed 9 bases, with 11 bases lying between them. This CDR3 is 11 amino acids long. CDR3 protein: CASSTRQTQYF. In DNA, the CDR3 is TGTGCCAGCAGTACCCGACAGACGCAGTACTTC. The full variable domain, with the rest looked up from reference TRBV2 and TRBJ2-7, is EPEVTQTPSHQVTQMGQEVILRCVPISNHLYFYWYRQILGQKVEFLVSFYNNEISEKSEIFDDQFSVERPDGSNFTLKIRSTKLEDSAMYFCASSTRQTQYFGPGTRLTVT.

This clone was counted only a few times. The chain is built from TRBV29-1 and TRBJ2-5; 12 bases line up with TRBD2. With V trimmed by 0 bases and J by 5 bases, 4 bases remained unmatched. Germline CDR1 SQVTM, CDR2 ANQGSEA. The CDR3 covers 15 residues. CDR3 DNA: TGCAGCGTTGAAGACCCTAGCGGGAGGGGGGAGACCCAGTACTTC. It yields the protein CSVEDPSGRGETQYF.

The genes are TRBV11-2 and TRBJ2-3; 8 bases are a match to TRBD2. Trimming cost V 1 base and J 2 bases; bases outside gene matches: 8. CDR3 length equals 17 residues. Germline values: CDR1 SGHAT, CDR2 FQNNGV. CDR3: CASSLVGSSGLTDTQYF. The CDR3 DNA sequence: TGTGCCAGCAGCTTAGTAGGGTCTAGCGGGCTCACAGATACGCAGTATTTT.

The chain has TRBV9 and TRBJ1-4, with 9 nucleotides matching TRBD1. Germline loops: CDR1 SGDLS, CDR2 YYNGEE. The CDR3 totals 15 residues. Losses at the gene ends were 0 bases for V and 7 bases for J; bases not matched to a gene: 4. The CDR3 region has the DNA TGTGCCAGCAGCGTAGGGACAGGGGCAGGTGAAAAACTGTTTTTT. Translating it yields CASSVGTGAGEKLFF. The full variable domain, rest sourced from reference TRBV9 and TRBJ1-4, is DSGVTQTPKHLITATGQRVTLRCSPRSGDLSVYWYQQSLDQGLQFLIQYYNGEERAKGNILERFSAQQFPDLHSELNLSSLELGDSALYFCASSVGTGAGEKLFFGSGTQLSVL.

V gene TRBV7-2 combines with J gene TRBJ2-7, with D possibly TRBD2 on 6 matching bases. This CDR3 is built from 14 residues. The V and J ends lost 1 base and 2 bases respectively, with 9 bases between them. Germline V lookup: CDR1 SGHTA, CDR2 FQGNSA. This CDR3 reads CASSLGWGAYEQYF. The CDR3 DNA reads TGTGCCAGCAGCTTAGGGTGGGGGGCCTACGAGCAGTACTTC.

This rearrangement joins TRBV7-6 to TRBJ2-2; TRBD2 aligns across 7 bases. V shed 3 bases and J 1 base; nucleotides not matched to a gene: 5. Germline loops: CDR1 SGHVS, CDR2 FNYEAQ. The CDR3 has 16 amino acids. The CDR3 DNA sequence: TGTGCCAGCAGCTTGGGGGGGAGACGGAACACCGGGGAGCTGTTTTTT. Translated: CASSLGGRRNTGELFF.

This chain joins TRBV27 and TRBJ1-5, with D hard to call. The V gene's germline CDR1 is MNHEY and CDR2 SMNVEV (reference sequence). V was clipped by 6 bases and J by 0 bases, with 6 bases between them. The CDR3 spans 13 residues. The CDR3 sequence: CASSVNSNQPQHF. CDR3 nucleotide sequence: TGTGCCAGCAGCGTTAATAGCAATCAGCCCCAGCATTTT.

The CDR3 DNA reads as TGTGCCAGCAGCCCCAGGGGGCGTCGGACTTCAGGCTACAATGAGCAGTTCTTC. This codes for CASSPRGRRTSGYNEQFF. This sequence joins TRBV7-3 and TRBJ2-1, with 8 bases identical to TRBD1. Germline CDR1 SGHTA, CDR2 FQGTGA. The CDR3 is 18 amino acids. V lost 5 bases and J lost 3; bases outside the gene matches: 15. The full variable domain, in which reference TRBV7-3 and TRBJ2-1 provide the parts outside the CDR3, is GAGVSQTPSNKVTEKGKYVELRCDPISGHTALYWYRQSLGQGPEFLIYFQGTGAADDSGLPNDRFFAVRPEGSVSTLKIQRTERGDSAVYLCASSPRGRRTSGYNEQFFGPGTRLTVL.

CDR3 bases: TGCGCCAGCAGCCGACTGACAGGGGGGGACTATGGCTACACCTTC. This gives the protein CASSRLTGGDYGYTF. The chain employs TRBV4-1 and TRBJ1-2; the match to TRBD1 covers 9 bases. Looked up from germline, CDR1 is MGHRA and CDR2 is YSYEKL. The CDR3 has 15 amino acids. Unmatched junction bases numbered 6, after V lost 4 bases and J lost 3 bases.

The rearrangement links TRBV28 to TRBJ1-5, with D perhaps matching TRBD1 (5 bases). Germline V CDR1 and CDR2: MDHEN, SYDVKM. Trimming cost V 6 bases and J 7 bases, with 16 bases left between them. The CDR3 runs to 14 residues. CDR3 in amino acids: CASRGAGSGQPQHF. The CDR3 coding sequence is TGTGCCAGCAGGGGCGCAGGGTCTGGCCAGCCCCAGCATTTT.

The DNA of the CDR3 is TGTGCCAGCAGCAGGGACAGGGGAAATTCACCCCTCCACTTT. Translating gives CASSRDRGNSPLHF. This rearrangement joins TRBV6-5 to TRBJ1-6, with 10 bases that match TRBD1. The germline CDR1 and CDR2 sequences are MNHEY and SVGAGI. After removal of 6 bases from V and 7 bases from J, the junction contained 3 bases not matched to a gene. This CDR3 comprises 14 residues.

The chain recombines TRBV19 with TRBJ2-7; TRBD2 is a possible D gene (5 bases). The CDR3 runs to 14 residues. The V gene's germline CDR1 is LNHDA and CDR2 SQIVND (reference sequence). Between the trimmed V and J ends, which lost 4 bases and 0 bases, there was a span of 10 bases. The CDR3 here is CASSKRENSYEQYF. The CDR3 region has the DNA TGTGCCAGTAGTAAACGGGAAAACTCCTACGAGCAGTACTTC.

This rearrangement joins TRBV18 to TRBJ2-1; TRBD2 agrees at 10 bases. CDR3 length equals 15 residues. The junction had 5 bases not matched to a gene; V was cut back by 3 bases and J by 6 bases. Germline-derived CDR1 and CDR2 are KGHSH and LQKENI. CDR3 region: CASSPNSGGSNEQFF. The CDR3 coding sequence is TGTGCCAGCTCACCGAATAGCGGGGGGTCCAATGAGCAGTTCTTC.